Listed below are T cell receptor beta chains from one sample, sequenced in a study of OX40 agonist ivuxolimab in advanced cancers. Using immunoSEQ multiplex PCR, the repertoire was profiled, and TCRdb retains in-frame clones only, with some absent. The sample records about 38,000 clones, 60% to 85% being singletons. The sequencing here drew on CD4+ or CD8+ T cells sorted from blood, taken in a trial of the OX40 agonist ivuxolimab. Receptor source: an adult with an advanced solid tumor such as melanoma, head and neck, liver or kidney cancer. The CDR3 runs from the conserved cysteine through the conserved F or W. The order of the fields is D gene, clone size, J gene, V gene, CDR3 protein, CDR3 DNA. The D gene is left open where the match is weak. The listing skips clone size in some rows; elsewhere it reads once, few, many or a size class.

TRBD1,NA,TRBJ1-5,TRBV27,CARRTGSNQPQHF,TGTGCCAGAAGGACAGGGAGCAATCAGCCCCAGCATTTT
TRBD1,NA,TRBJ2-1,TRBV28,CAGQGASNEQFF,TGTGCCGGACAGGGGGCTAGCAATGAGCAGTTCTTC
TRBD1,NA,TRBJ1-1,TRBV30,CAWDRGTITEAFF,TGTGCCTGGGACAGGGGCACGATCACTGAAGCTTTCTTT
NA,NA,TRBJ2-7,TRBV6-5,CASSVGPLGEQYF,TGTGCCAGCAGCGTTGGACCTCTAGGCGAGCAGTACTTC
NA,NA,TRBJ2-7,TRBV10-3,CAISFDNYEQYF,TGTGCCATCAGCTTTGACAACTACGAGCAGTACTTC
NA,NA,TRBJ2-7,TRBV5-4,CASSLNRVYEQYF,TGTGCCAGCAGCTTAAACAGGGTCTACGAGCAGTACTTC
TRBD2,few,TRBJ2-1,TRBV7-2,CASPGAEREGRGNEQFF,TGTGCCAGCCCGGGTGCGGAGCGGGAGGGCCGGGGGAATGAGCAGTTCTTC
NA,NA,TRBJ1-1,TRBV6-1,CASTRGKVQRPEAFF,TGTGCCAGCACCCGGGGGAAGGTCCAGAGACCTGAAGCTTTCTTT
NA,NA,TRBJ2-5,TRBV27,CASRYDDLGTQYF,TGTGCCAGCAGATACGATGACTTGGGGACCCAGTACTTC
NA,NA,TRBJ2-1,TRBV27,CASSLVLTGRNEQFF,TGTGCCAGCAGCCTGGTCTTGACAGGGAGGAATGAGCAGTTCTTC
NA,NA,TRBJ2-7,TRBV5-5,CASSHRVATTNEQYF,TGTGCCAGCAGCCACAGGGTCGCCACGACCAACGAGCAGTACTTC